The 3 T cell receptor beta chains presented below share a single source sample, sequenced in a study of blood T cell repertoires in COVID-19. Assay: immunoSEQ multiplex PCR; the TCRdb copy retains only in-frame clones and omits some. This table has over 250,000 clones, over 70% appearing once. Specimen: peripheral blood. These receptors all come from a woman in her 70s with COVID-19, enrolled during active disease.

The chain joins TRBV7-2 to TRBJ2-7, with 13 bases aligning to TRBD2. The V gene end was trimmed by 4 bases and the J gene end by 4 bases; junction bases not matched to a gene: 7. CDR1 is SGHTA and CDR2 is FQGNSA in the germline V gene. The CDR3 is made up of 16 amino acids. CDR3 sequence (DNA): TGTGCCAGCAGCTCCGCCGGGACTAGCGGGACTTACGAGCAGTACTTC. As protein: CASSSAGTSGTYEQYF.

CDR3 amino acids: CASSSQTGNYGYTF. The CDR3 bases are TGTGCCAGCAGTTCACAGACGGGGAACTATGGCTACACCTTC. The chain employs TRBV28 and TRBJ1-2; D remains ambiguous. This CDR3 region has 14 residues. The V gene lost 4 bases and the J gene lost 2 bases, with 11 bases spanning the gap. Germline V gene sequence: CDR1 MDHEN, CDR2 SYDVKM.

This sequence joins TRBV7-7 and TRBJ2-1; 9 positions agree with TRBD2. The CDR3 is 15 residues long. Germline CDR1 reads SSHAT; CDR2 reads FNYEAQ (reference sequence). The CDR3 sequence: CAITRREGGVNEQFF. CDR3 sequence (DNA): TGTGCTATCACTCGGCGGGAGGGGGGAGTGAATGAGCAGTTCTTC.